What follows is one TCR beta chain and its context. The antigen remains undetermined. This record comes from a study of T cell responses to AZD1222 COVID-19 vaccine. Overall study findings and caveats: Only five to seven individuals given AZD1222 were seropositive at baseline. Donors skewed white British and female; clonal diversity was possibly underestimated. Epitopes outside B.1.351 and B.1.1.7 mutated regions reportedly drew nearly half of spike TCRs.

The ends lost 6 bases at V and 8 bases at J; junction bases unmatched: 13. CDR1 is MGHDK, CDR2 SYGVNS, per germline. The CDR3 totals 16 residues. Using immunoSEQ multiplex PCR, the repertoire was profiled, and TCRdb retains in-frame clones only, with some absent. In the table there are fewer than 200,000 clones, 85% to 95% of which are singletons. The sample consisted of peripheral blood, taken 28 days after the second AZD1222 dose. The receptor comes from an adult who received the AZD1222 COVID-19 vaccine. The rearrangement uses TRBV25-1 and TRBJ1-6; 7 nucleotides align to TRBD1. The CDR3 DNA sequence: TGTGCCAGCAGGGGGATATCCACAGGGGTGGATTCACCCCTCCACTTT. Translated: CASRGISTGVDSPLHF.